This TCR beta chain was captured in a study of blood T cell repertoires in COVID-19. Study background: T cells, B-cell-depleted T cells, or PBMCs provided the cDNA or gDNA that served as material.

The CDR3 loop spans 17 amino acids. V lost 6 bases, J lost 6 bases, and 13 bases stayed unmatched. Germline-derived CDR1 and CDR2 are MDHEN and SYDVKM. In the authors' methods: Estimation of nucleated cell counts was performed using reference gene primer amplification. Produced via immunoSEQ multiplex PCR; TCRdb's table is partial and in-frame only. That table gives V, J and clone size, and the DNA gave D and trimming. This sample has hundreds of thousands of clones, with around 90% found just once. Sequences were obtained from peripheral blood. This clonotype originated in a man between 18 and 35 years old with active or convalescent COVID-19. This rearrangement joins TRBV28 to TRBJ1-6, with 8 bases that match TRBD1. The CDR3 DNA is TGTGCCAGCAGGGGCAGGGGGCGGCTCGTAACTAATTCACCCCTCCACTTT. Its translation: CASRGRGRLVTNSPLHF.